This T cell receptor (beta chain) came from a study of control samples from healthy donors and cancer patients. The V gene end was trimmed by 5 bases and the J gene end by 1 base; junction bases not matched to a gene: 4. Germline V lookup: CDR1 SNHLY, CDR2 FYNNEI. The CDR3 is made up of 15 amino acids. Using immunoSEQ multiplex PCR, the repertoire was profiled, and TCRdb retains in-frame clones only, with some absent. This sample has about 150,000 clones; around nine tenths occur once, and the top ten carry approximately 1.8%. The receptor was isolated from a man younger than 35 in good health. Sequenced material: blood. The chain couples TRBV2 to TRBJ2-5, with TRBD1 matching over 10 bases. CDR3 residues: CASSPGTGAQETQYF. The CDR3 coding sequence is TGTGCCAGCAGTCCTGGGACAGGGGCCCAAGAGACCCAGTACTTC.